The rows below give T cell receptor beta chains drawn from one sample of a study of T cell repertoires in cytomegalovirus infection. TCRdb used MiXCR to reprocess the reads, holding one entry per CDR3 protein. This repertoire shows some 120,000 distinct CDR3 sequences, roughly a third found once; its top ten account for about 54%. What these receptors recognize is not known. The sequences come from CD8+ T cells from cultured PBMCs, collected from culture after CMV antigen stimulation. The source of these receptors is a human donor in good health (CMV status not recorded). Some clones in this sample may be carry-over from other donors' samples. The CDR3 runs from the conserved cysteine through the conserved F or W. The order of the fields is V gene, D gene, J gene, clone size, CDR3 DNA, CDR3 protein. D genes are given only for firm matches. Size tells how often a clone was seen (once, few, many) or the class of an expanded clone, and some rows leave it out.

v_call: TRBV7-9
d_call: NA
j_call: TRBJ1-6
clone_size: NA
cdr3_nt: TGTGCCAGCAGCTCCCGGGGGGCAGTGTTTGATTCACCCCTCCACTTT
cdr3_aa: CASSSRGAVFDSPLHF

v_call: TRBV4-1
d_call: NA
j_call: TRBJ1-2
clone_size: NA
cdr3_nt: TGTGCCAGCAGCCAAGCTCCTCTAGGGGCCTATGGCTACACCTTC
cdr3_aa: CASSQAPLGAYGYTF

v_call: TRBV7-2
d_call: TRBD1
j_call: TRBJ2-1
clone_size: NA
cdr3_nt: TGTGCCAGCAGCTCCCGCGGGACAGGGGGGGGGGATGAGCAGTTCTTC
cdr3_aa: CASSSRGTGGGDEQFF

v_call: TRBV5-5
d_call: NA
j_call: TRBJ1-2
clone_size: few
cdr3_nt: TGTGCCAGCAGCTTGGACAGAGATGGCTACACCTTC
cdr3_aa: CASSLDRDGYTF

v_call: TRBV20-1
d_call: NA
j_call: TRBJ1-5
clone_size: NA
cdr3_nt: TGCAGTGCTAGGTCTTACGGGAATAGCAATCAGCCCCAGCATTTT
cdr3_aa: CSARSYGNSNQPQHF

v_call: TRBV11-2
d_call: NA
j_call: TRBJ2-1
clone_size: few
cdr3_nt: TGTGCCAGCAGCTTAGGGTGGAGTGAGGAGCAGTTCTTC
cdr3_aa: CASSLGWSEEQFF

v_call: TRBV7-9
d_call: NA
j_call: TRBJ1-2
clone_size: NA
cdr3_nt: TGTGCCAGCAGCTTAGCCGGGTCCGACGGTGGCTACACCTTC
cdr3_aa: CASSLAGSDGGYTF

v_call: TRBV6-1
d_call: NA
j_call: TRBJ2-7
clone_size: NA
cdr3_nt: TGTGCCAGCAGTGAAGCGCGAATGACTGTGTCAGGGGTAGGCGAGCAGTACTTC
cdr3_aa: CASSEARMTVSGVGEQYF

v_call: TRBV15
d_call: NA
j_call: TRBJ2-1
clone_size: NA
cdr3_nt: TGTGCCACCAGCAGAGAAAGGTCTGGTGGCTACAATGAGCAGTTCTTC
cdr3_aa: CATSRERSGGYNEQFF

v_call: TRBV7-9
d_call: NA
j_call: TRBJ1-1
clone_size: NA
cdr3_nt: TGTGCCAGCAGCTTAGCTGGTGAAGCTTTCTTT
cdr3_aa: CASSLAGEAFF

v_call: TRBV7-4
d_call: NA
j_call: TRBJ2-3
clone_size: NA
cdr3_nt: TGTGCCATCCCCGGACCAGGGTATAGAGATATGCAGTATTTT
cdr3_aa: CAIPGPGYRDMQYF

v_call: TRBV7-2
d_call: NA
j_call: TRBJ2-3
clone_size: many
cdr3_nt: TGTGCCAGCAGCTTAGAGCAGGGCAGAGATACGCAGTATTTT
cdr3_aa: CASSLEQGRDTQYF

v_call: TRBV6-2/TRBV6-3
d_call: TRBD1
j_call: TRBJ2-1
clone_size: many
cdr3_nt: TGTGCCAGCAGCACCGTCCCGGACAGGATAAGGAAAGAGCAGTTCTTC
cdr3_aa: CASSTVPDRIRKEQFF

v_call: TRBV5-6
d_call: NA
j_call: TRBJ1-2
clone_size: few
cdr3_nt: TGTGCCAGCAGCTTGGCCGGGACGGGCGGCTACACCTTC
cdr3_aa: CASSLAGTGGYTF

v_call: TRBV7-2
d_call: TRBD2
j_call: TRBJ2-7
clone_size: NA
cdr3_nt: TGTGCCAGCAGCCCAAGCCCTAGCGGGGGTACAACCTACGAGCAGTACTTC
cdr3_aa: CASSPSPSGGTTYEQYF

v_call: TRBV11-2
d_call: NA
j_call: TRBJ2-1
clone_size: many
cdr3_nt: TGTGCCAGCAGCTTAGGCTCGAATGAGCAGTTCTTC
cdr3_aa: CASSLGSNEQFF

v_call: TRBV7-2
d_call: NA
j_call: TRBJ2-5
clone_size: few
cdr3_nt: TGTGCCAGCGGACATTTGGGGTCTGACCAAGAGACCCAGTACTTC
cdr3_aa: CASGHLGSDQETQYF

v_call: TRBV15
d_call: NA
j_call: TRBJ2-7
clone_size: once
cdr3_nt: TGTGCCACCAGCAGAGATAGGGGGGAGAGTTATTCCTACGAGCAGTACTTC
cdr3_aa: CATSRDRGESYSYEQYF

v_call: TRBV24-1
d_call: TRBD1
j_call: TRBJ2-3
clone_size: few
cdr3_nt: TGTGCCACCAGTGCTACTGGGACAGGGCCAGATACGCAGTATTTT
cdr3_aa: CATSATGTGPDTQYF

v_call: TRBV7-6
d_call: TRBD1
j_call: TRBJ2-3
clone_size: NA
cdr3_nt: TGTGCCAGCAGCCGGGACAGGACCCGATACACAGATACGCAGTATTTT
cdr3_aa: CASSRDRTRYTDTQYF

v_call: TRBV10-3
d_call: NA
j_call: TRBJ2-7
clone_size: few
cdr3_nt: TGTGCCATCAGTGATGTCACGGGTCAGTACGAGCAGTACTTC
cdr3_aa: CAISDVTGQYEQYF

v_call: TRBV7-6
d_call: NA
j_call: TRBJ2-2
clone_size: NA
cdr3_nt: TGTGCCAGCAGATCGTCCAGGGTGAACACCGGGGAGCTGTCTTTT
cdr3_aa: CASRSSRVNTGELSF

v_call: TRBV7-2
d_call: NA
j_call: TRBJ2-2
clone_size: NA
cdr3_nt: TGTGCCAGCAGCCGGGGACAAATATACACCGGGGAGCTGTTTTTT
cdr3_aa: CASSRGQIYTGELFF

v_call: TRBV27
d_call: TRBD1
j_call: TRBJ2-5
clone_size: few
cdr3_nt: TGTGCCAGCAGACTCGGACAGGGGCCGGGGACCCAGTACTTC
cdr3_aa: CASRLGQGPGTQYF

v_call: TRBV24-1
d_call: NA
j_call: TRBJ2-1
clone_size: few
cdr3_nt: TGTGCCACCAGTGATTTGTTCAATAAGCAGTTCTTC
cdr3_aa: CATSDLFNKQFF

v_call: TRBV7-1
d_call: TRBD1
j_call: TRBJ1-5
clone_size: NA
cdr3_nt: TGTGCCAGCAGTGGGACAGGGGGCAATCAGCCCCAGCATTTT
cdr3_aa: CASSGTGGNQPQHF

v_call: TRBV4-1
d_call: NA
j_call: TRBJ1-4
clone_size: few
cdr3_nt: TGCGCCAGCAGCCAAGTTCCCGGGGAGGTGTCTGAAAAACTGTTTTTT
cdr3_aa: CASSQVPGEVSEKLFF

v_call: TRBV4-1
d_call: TRBD1
j_call: TRBJ1-4
clone_size: NA
cdr3_nt: TGCGCCAGCAGCCAAGATGTTCTCTTGGGACAGGGAAATGAAAAACTGTTTTTT
cdr3_aa: CASSQDVLLGQGNEKLFF

v_call: TRBV6-5
d_call: NA
j_call: TRBJ1-1
clone_size: NA
cdr3_nt: TGTGCCAGCAGTTACTCACTGGGTCTGACCCGACGGAACACTGAAGCTTTCTTT
cdr3_aa: CASSYSLGLTRRNTEAFF

v_call: TRBV12-3/TRBV12-4
d_call: NA
j_call: TRBJ1-5
clone_size: NA
cdr3_nt: TGTGCCAGCAGTTTGGTAGTTAGCAATCAGCCCCAGCATTTT
cdr3_aa: CASSLVVSNQPQHF

v_call: TRBV7-4
d_call: NA
j_call: TRBJ1-5
clone_size: once
cdr3_nt: TGTGCCAGCAGCTTTGCAACTGCGGGGCTCCAGCATTTT
cdr3_aa: CASSFATAGLQHF

v_call: TRBV20-1
d_call: NA
j_call: TRBJ2-1
clone_size: once
cdr3_nt: TGCAGTGCAGATGGGGGGTCGTCCTACAATGAGCAGTTCTTC
cdr3_aa: CSADGGSSYNEQFF

v_call: TRBV24-1
d_call: NA
j_call: TRBJ2-1
clone_size: NA
cdr3_nt: TGTGCCACCAGTGTGAGAGGGTTCGATGAGCAGTTCTTC
cdr3_aa: CATSVRGFDEQFF

v_call: TRBV27
d_call: TRBD1
j_call: TRBJ1-1
clone_size: NA
cdr3_nt: TGTGCCAGCAGTGAACATCGGACAGGGGACACTGAAGCTTTCTTT
cdr3_aa: CASSEHRTGDTEAFF

v_call: TRBV5-1
d_call: TRBD1
j_call: TRBJ1-1
clone_size: NA
cdr3_nt: TGCGCCAGCAGCCAAAAACAGGGGGTGAACACTGAAGCTTTCTTT
cdr3_aa: CASSQKQGVNTEAFF

v_call: TRBV7-9
d_call: NA
j_call: TRBJ2-5
clone_size: once
cdr3_nt: TGTGCCAGCAGCCCACCGGGTAGCGTCAAGACCCAGTACTTC
cdr3_aa: CASSPPGSVKTQYF

v_call: TRBV7-2
d_call: TRBD2
j_call: TRBJ2-1
clone_size: few
cdr3_nt: TGTGCCAGCAGCCCTCCGCGGGGGGATGAGCAGTTCTTC
cdr3_aa: CASSPPRGDEQFF

v_call: TRBV4-1
d_call: NA
j_call: TRBJ1-3
clone_size: many
cdr3_nt: TGCGCCAGCAGCCAATCTCAGGGGTACGGAAACACCATATATTTT
cdr3_aa: CASSQSQGYGNTIYF

v_call: TRBV28
d_call: NA
j_call: TRBJ1-6
clone_size: NA
cdr3_nt: TGTGCCAGCGGAGGGGGGCAGAGAAGATCACCCCTCCACTTT
cdr3_aa: CASGGGQRRSPLHF